The 15 T cell receptor beta chains reported below all come from one sample, sequenced in a study of shared clonotypes between healthy human individuals (dated by TCRdb to the early 2020s). Library construction relied on the immunoSEQ multiplex PCR assay. The immuneACCESS repertoire file appears here via TCRdb, limited to in-frame rearrangements. These files lack a portion of the clones; in checked studies, under half of the deficit traces to unresolved V genes, and the cause of the others is not known. Across this sample there are 550,000 to 650,000 clones, with approximately 96% seen only once. The ten largest clones represent about 0.12% of the sample. CD8 naive samples consisted of CD45RO-negative cells that were positively selected for CCR7, yielding a CD45RA+CCR7+ population without TemRA cells. The source material was naive CD8+ T cells sorted from blood. According to the study, the label for this sample's cell subset or site signals: CD45RA+CCR7+. The receptors were sampled from a woman in her thirties in good health.

The V call is TRBV5-1, the J call TRBJ2-1; possibly TRBD2 for D (5 bases). There are 15 residues in the CDR3. Looked up from germline, CDR1 is SGHRS and CDR2 is YFSETQ. The V end lost 6 bases, the J end lost 6 bases, and 19 bases lay between the germline ends. The CDR3 is CASTNLRFGVNEQFF. The CDR3, as DNA: TGCGCCAGCACCAACCTCCGCTTCGGGGTCAATGAGCAGTTCTTC.

The V and J genes are TRBV30 and TRBJ2-7; the D is unclear. Trimming left V 2 bases short and J 3 bases short, with 17 bases between. The CDR3 sequence is 15 residues long. Germline CDR1 reads GTSNPN; CDR2 reads SVGIG (reference sequence). Here the CDR3 DNA reads TGTGCCTGGAGTATCGGGCCTGCCACCGTCTACGAGCAGTACTTC. As protein: CAWSIGPATVYEQYF.

The gene calls are TRBV2 and TRBJ1-2; TRBD1 matches 7 bases. Per the germline V gene, CDR1 is SNHLY and CDR2 is FYNNEI. The CDR3 consists of 13 residues. J was trimmed by 6 bases and V by 4 bases; bases with no gene match: 5. As DNA, the CDR3 is TGTGCCAGCAGTGTTAGAACAGGGGATGGCTACACCTTC. This codes for CASSVRTGDGYTF.

The CDR3 spells CASRPGTGVENEQFF. The CDR3 DNA sequence: TGTGCCAGCAGGCCCGGGACAGGGGTTGAAAATGAGCAGTTCTTC. This sequence joins TRBV2 and TRBJ2-1, with 10 bases aligning to TRBD1. CDR1 is SNHLY and CDR2 is FYNNEI in the germline V gene. The CDR3 runs to 15 residues. The J segment lost 7 bases and the V segment lost 6 bases, leaving 9 bases of the junction unmatched.

The V and J genes are TRBV6-5 and TRBJ2-7; the D is unclear. This CDR3 comprises 12 residues. From germline, CDR1 is MNHEY and CDR2 SVGAGI. V lost 7 bases to trimming and J lost 7 bases, with 14 bases between them. The CDR3, as DNA: TGTGCCAGCACCCCCAGCCGCGGAGAGCAGTACTTC. Translation: CASTPSRGEQYF.

CDR3 sequence (DNA): TGTGCCAGCCGCCAAGCCGGCGGCTACGAGCAGTACTTC. It encodes CASRQAGGYEQYF. The chain is built from TRBV5-8 and TRBJ2-7, with unresolved D. The germline CDR1 and CDR2 sequences are SGHTS and YDEGEE. The V gene lost 7 bases and the J gene lost 3 bases, with 14 bases spanning the gap. This CDR3 comprises 13 residues. The full variable domain, with the rest looked up from reference TRBV5-8 and TRBJ2-7, is EAGVTQSPTHLIKTRGQQATLRCSPISGHTSVYWYQQALGLGLQFLLWYDEGEERNRGNFPPRFSGRQFPNYSSELNVNALELEDSALYLCASRQAGGYEQYFGPGTRLTVT.

The J gene is TRBJ1-2, the V gene TRBV7-2; D is perhaps TRBD1 (6 bases). Trimming stripped 5 bases from V and 4 bases from J, with 17 bases between. The CDR3 consists of 15 residues. Germline V gene data show CDR1 as SGHTA and CDR2 as FQGNSA. Here the CDR3 reads CASSPQGFPLYGYTF. The CDR3 region has the DNA TGTGCCAGCAGCCCGCAGGGGTTTCCCCTCTATGGCTACACCTTC.

The chain is built from TRBV9 and TRBJ1-2; 10 bases line up with TRBD1. The germline V gene has CDR1 SGDLS and CDR2 YYNGEE. Trimming took 3 bases from V and 6 from J; bases not matched to a gene: 2. The CDR3 has 13 residues. The CDR3 sequence: CASSGQGADGYTF. CDR3 nucleotide sequence: TGTGCCAGCAGCGGACAGGGGGCCGATGGCTACACCTTC.

This clone was found once. V usage is TRBV28 and J usage is TRBJ2-1; 12 nucleotides line up with TRBD1. There are 16 residues in the CDR3. V lost 4 bases and J lost 5; bases outside the gene matches: 6. The germline CDR1 and CDR2 sequences are MDHEN and SYDVKM. This CDR3 is CASSSGQGAVHNEQFF. The DNA for the CDR3 is TGTGCCAGCAGTTCGGGACAGGGGGCCGTCCACAATGAGCAGTTCTTC.

DNA of the CDR3: TGTGCCAGCAGTCTAACCGGGACAGGAATATATGGCTACACCTTC. As protein: CASSLTGTGIYGYTF. This chain connects TRBV28 to TRBJ1-2; TRBD1 matches 8 bases. J lost 5 bases, V lost 5 bases, and 10 bases had no gene match. There are 15 residues in the CDR3. The V gene's germline CDR1 is MDHEN and CDR2 SYDVKM.

V gene TRBV29-1 combines with J gene TRBJ1-2; 7 nucleotides match TRBD1. V lost 7 bases to trimming and J lost 1 base; unmatched junction nucleotides: 6. This CDR3 region has 13 residues. The germline gives CDR1 SQVTM, CDR2 ANQGSEA. For the CDR3, the DNA is TGCAGCGACGCCCGGGACAGTAACTATGGCTACACCTTC. Translated, it gives CSDARDSNYGYTF.

The table lists this clone with a count of one. The chain combines TRBV29-1 with TRBJ1-1; D unresolved. Germline loops: CDR1 SQVTM, CDR2 ANQGSEA. The CDR3 runs to 13 residues. Between the trimmed V and J ends, which lost 2 bases and 0 bases, there was a span of 7 bases. In DNA, the CDR3 is TGCAGCGTTGAATCCAGGCTGAACACTGAAGCTTTCTTT. Residues: CSVESRLNTEAFF. The full variable domain, its missing parts supplied by reference TRBV29-1 and TRBJ1-1, is SAVISQKPSRDICQRGTSLTIQCQVDSQVTMMFWYRQQPGQSLTLIATANQGSEATYESGFVIDKFPISRPNLTFSTLTVSNMSPEDSSIYLCSVESRLNTEAFFGQGTRLTVV.

V usage is TRBV5-1 and J usage is TRBJ1-1, with 7 bases lining up with TRBD1. The germline V gene encodes CDR1 SGHRS and CDR2 YFSETQ. This CDR3 spans 14 amino acids. V was pared by 3 bases and J by 5 bases, with 7 bases of the junction left unmatched. CDR3: CASSYTGDPTEAFF. The CDR3 DNA is TGCGCCAGCAGCTACACAGGGGATCCGACTGAAGCTTTCTTT. Combining the CDR3 with reference TRBV5-1 and TRBJ1-1 gives the whole variable domain KAGVTQTPRYLIKTRGQQVTLSCSPISGHRSVSWYQQTPGQGLQFLFEYFSETQRNKGNFPGRFSGRQFSNSRSEMNVSTLELGDSALYLCASSYTGDPTEAFFGQGTRLTVV.

The gene calls are TRBV9 and TRBJ1-3; unclear D gene. V gave up 3 bases and J gave up 0 bases, with 7 bases separating them. CDR1 SGDLS and CDR2 YYNGEE come from the germline V gene. The CDR3 covers 14 residues. The CDR3 region is CASSAGGSGNTIYF. The CDR3 nucleotides are TGTGCCAGCAGCGCCGGAGGCTCTGGAAACACCATATATTTT.

Only one count was recorded for this clone. This chain joins TRBV6-5 and TRBJ2-7, with D maybe TRBD1 (6 bases). V lost 4 bases and J 6 bases, leaving 19 bases between the germline ends. This CDR3 is 15 amino acids long. Germline-derived CDR1 and CDR2 are MNHEY and SVGAGI. This CDR3 reads CASSSLNREPGEQYF. CDR3 coding DNA: TGTGCCAGCAGTTCTTTGAACAGGGAACCCGGCGAGCAGTACTTC.